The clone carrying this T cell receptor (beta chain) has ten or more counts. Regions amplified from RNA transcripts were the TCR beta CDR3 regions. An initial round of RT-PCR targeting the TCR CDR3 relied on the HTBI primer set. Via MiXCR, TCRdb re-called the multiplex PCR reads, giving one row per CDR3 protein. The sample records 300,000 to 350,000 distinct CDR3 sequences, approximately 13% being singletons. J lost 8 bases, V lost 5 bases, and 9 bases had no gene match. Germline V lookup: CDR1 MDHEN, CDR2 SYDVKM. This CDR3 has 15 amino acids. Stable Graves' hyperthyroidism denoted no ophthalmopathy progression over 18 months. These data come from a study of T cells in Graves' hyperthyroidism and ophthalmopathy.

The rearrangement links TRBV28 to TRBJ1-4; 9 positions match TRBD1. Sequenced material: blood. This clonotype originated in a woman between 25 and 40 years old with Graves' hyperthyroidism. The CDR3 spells CASSQTGGMEEKLFF. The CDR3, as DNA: TGTGCCAGCAGTCAGACAGGGGGAATGGAAGAAAAACTGTTTTTT.